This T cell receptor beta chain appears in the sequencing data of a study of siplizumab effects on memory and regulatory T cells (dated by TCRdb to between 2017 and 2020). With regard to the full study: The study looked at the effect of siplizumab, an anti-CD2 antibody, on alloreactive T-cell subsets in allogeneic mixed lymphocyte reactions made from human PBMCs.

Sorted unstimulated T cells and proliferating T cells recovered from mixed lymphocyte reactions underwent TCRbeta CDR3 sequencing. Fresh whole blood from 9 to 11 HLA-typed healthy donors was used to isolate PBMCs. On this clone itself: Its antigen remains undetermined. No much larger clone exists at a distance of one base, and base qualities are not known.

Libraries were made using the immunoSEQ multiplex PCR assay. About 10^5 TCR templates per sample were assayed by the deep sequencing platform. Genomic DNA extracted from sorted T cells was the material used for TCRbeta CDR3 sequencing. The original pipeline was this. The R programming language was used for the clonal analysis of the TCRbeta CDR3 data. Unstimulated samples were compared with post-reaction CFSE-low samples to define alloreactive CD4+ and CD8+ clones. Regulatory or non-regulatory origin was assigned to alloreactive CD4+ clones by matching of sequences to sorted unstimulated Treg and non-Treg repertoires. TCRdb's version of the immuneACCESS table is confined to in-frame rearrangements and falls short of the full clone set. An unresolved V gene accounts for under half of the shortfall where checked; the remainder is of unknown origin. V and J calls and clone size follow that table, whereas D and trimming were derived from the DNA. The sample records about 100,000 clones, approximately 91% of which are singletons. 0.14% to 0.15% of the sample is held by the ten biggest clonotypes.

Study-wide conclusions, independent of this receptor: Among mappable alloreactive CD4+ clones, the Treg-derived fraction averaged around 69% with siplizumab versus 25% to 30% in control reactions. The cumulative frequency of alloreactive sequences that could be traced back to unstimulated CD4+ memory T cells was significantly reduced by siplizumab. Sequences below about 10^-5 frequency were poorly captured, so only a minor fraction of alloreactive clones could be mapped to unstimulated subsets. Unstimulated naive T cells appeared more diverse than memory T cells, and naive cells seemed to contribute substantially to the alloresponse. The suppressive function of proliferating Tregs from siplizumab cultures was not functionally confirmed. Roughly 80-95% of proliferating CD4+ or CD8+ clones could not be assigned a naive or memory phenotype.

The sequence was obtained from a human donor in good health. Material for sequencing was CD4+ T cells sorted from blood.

The CDR3 in this case is CASSPRISVDEQFF. The bases read TGTGCCAGCAGCCCCCGCATTTCAGTAGATGAGCAGTTCTTC. This receptor chain uses TRBV7-9 and TRBJ2-1; the D gene is unclear. The germline V gene (reference sequence) provides CDR1 SEHNR and CDR2 FQNEAQ. From cysteine to phenylalanine, the CDR3 is 14 amino acids long. The retained sequence is limited to the CDR3, 42 bases, with the frame set at the first base. Trimming takes 5 bases from V and 8 bases from J, and the germline ends sit 16 bases apart.